Each of the 4 T cell receptor beta chains below was sequenced from the same sample in a study of technical replicates of blood from a handful of donors (dated by TCRdb to the late 2010s). The library came from the immunoSEQ multiplex PCR assay. In its TCRdb copy, this immuneACCESS table keeps in-frame sequences only and misses some clones. Where compared with another copy, unresolved V genes explain less than half of these, and the others have no known cause. Within this sample are tens of thousands of clones, with roughly 92% of them counted one time only. 0.41% of the sample comes from the top ten. Sequenced input: T cells isolated from PBMCs. The receptors were gathered from a human donor in good health.

V and J are TRBV27 and TRBJ2-3; possibly TRBD1 for D (5 bases). CDR3 length: 15 residues. Per germline, CDR1 MNHEY and CDR2 SMNVEV (reference sequence). Trimming pared 1 base from V and 0 bases from J, leaving 8 bases between. The CDR3 DNA sequence: TGTGCCAGCAGTTTATGGGGCCCTAGCACAGATACGCAGTATTTT. Its translation: CASSLWGPSTDTQYF.

V gene TRBV4-3 combines with J gene TRBJ2-7, with 7 nucleotides matching TRBD1. J lost 4 bases, V lost 1 base, and 7 bases had no gene match. The CDR3 extends over 15 amino acids. Looked up from germline, CDR1 is LGHNA and CDR2 is YSLEER. The CDR3 here is CASSQVMGRGYEQYF. The CDR3 DNA follows: TGCGCCAGCAGCCAAGTAATGGGCAGGGGGTACGAGCAGTACTTC.

The V and J genes are TRBV27 and TRBJ2-5; possibly TRBD1 for D (5 bases). From germline, CDR1 is MNHEY and CDR2 SMNVEV (reference sequence). This CDR3 comprises 12 residues. Trimming took off 6 bases at V and 5 bases at J, with 10 bases between the two ends. This CDR3 reads CASRDNPETQYF. The CDR3 DNA reads TGTGCCAGCAGGGACAACCCGGAGACCCAGTACTTC.

The V call is TRBV2, the J call TRBJ1-5; a possible D gene is TRBD1 (6 bases). Trimming pared 2 bases from V and 5 bases from J, leaving 16 bases between. The CDR3 totals 16 residues. CDR1 is SNHLY and CDR2 is FYNNEI in the germline V gene. CDR3 region: CASSESSGRGYQPQHF. CDR3 nucleotides: TGTGCCAGCAGTGAAAGCTCTGGGAGGGGGTATCAGCCCCAGCATTTT.